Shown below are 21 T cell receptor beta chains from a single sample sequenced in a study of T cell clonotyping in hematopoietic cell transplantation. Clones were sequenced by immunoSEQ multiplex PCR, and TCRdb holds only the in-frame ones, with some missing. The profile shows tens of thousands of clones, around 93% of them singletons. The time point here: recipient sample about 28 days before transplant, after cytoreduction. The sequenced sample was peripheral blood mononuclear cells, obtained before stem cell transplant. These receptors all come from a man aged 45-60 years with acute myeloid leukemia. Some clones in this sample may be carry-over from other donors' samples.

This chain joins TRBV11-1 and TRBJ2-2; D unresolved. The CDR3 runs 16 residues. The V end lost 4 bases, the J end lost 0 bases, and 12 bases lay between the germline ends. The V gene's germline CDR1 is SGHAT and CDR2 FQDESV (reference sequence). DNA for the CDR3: TGTGCCAGCAGCTCCCTTGGACCCGCGAACACCGGGGAGCTGTTTTTT. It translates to CASSSLGPANTGELFF.

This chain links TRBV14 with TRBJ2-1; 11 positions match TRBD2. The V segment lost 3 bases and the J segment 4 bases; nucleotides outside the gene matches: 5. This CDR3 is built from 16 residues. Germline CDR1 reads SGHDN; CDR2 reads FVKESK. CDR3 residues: CASSQWASGGYNEQFF. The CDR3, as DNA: TGTGCCAGCAGCCAGTGGGCTAGCGGGGGGTACAATGAGCAGTTCTTC.

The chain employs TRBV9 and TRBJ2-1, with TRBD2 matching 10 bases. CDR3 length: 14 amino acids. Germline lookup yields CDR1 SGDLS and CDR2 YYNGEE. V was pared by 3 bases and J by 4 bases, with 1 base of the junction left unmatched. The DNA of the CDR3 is TGTGCCAGCAGCGCTAGCGGGGGTTACAATGAGCAGTTCTTC. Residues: CASSASGGYNEQFF. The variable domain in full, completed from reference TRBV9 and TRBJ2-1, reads DSGVTQTPKHLITATGQRVTLRCSPRSGDLSVYWYQQSLDQGLQFLIQYYNGEERAKGNILERFSAQQFPDLHSELNLSSLELGDSALYFCASSASGGYNEQFFGPGTRLTVL.

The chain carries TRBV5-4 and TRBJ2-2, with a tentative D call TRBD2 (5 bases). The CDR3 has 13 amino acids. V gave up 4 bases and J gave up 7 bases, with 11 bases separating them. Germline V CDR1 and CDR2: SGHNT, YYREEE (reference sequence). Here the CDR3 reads CASSVDYSGELFF. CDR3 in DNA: TGTGCCAGCAGCGTCGACTATAGCGGGGAGCTGTTTTTT.

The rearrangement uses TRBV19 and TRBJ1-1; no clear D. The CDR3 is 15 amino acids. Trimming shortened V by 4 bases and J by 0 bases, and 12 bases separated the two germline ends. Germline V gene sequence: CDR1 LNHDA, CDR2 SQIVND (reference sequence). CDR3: CASSNKQKMNTEAFF. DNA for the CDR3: TGTGCCAGTAGTAACAAACAGAAAATGAACACTGAAGCTTTCTTT.

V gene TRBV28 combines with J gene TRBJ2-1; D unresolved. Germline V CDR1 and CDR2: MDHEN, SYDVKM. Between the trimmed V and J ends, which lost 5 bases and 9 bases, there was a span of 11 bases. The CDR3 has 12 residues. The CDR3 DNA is TGTGCCAGCAGTGTTAGCTTCGGTGAGCAGTTCTTC. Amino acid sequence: CASSVSFGEQFF.

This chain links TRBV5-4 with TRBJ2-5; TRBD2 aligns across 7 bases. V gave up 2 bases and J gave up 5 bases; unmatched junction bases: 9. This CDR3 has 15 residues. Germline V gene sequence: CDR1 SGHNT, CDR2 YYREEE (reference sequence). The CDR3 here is CASSFGGRAGETQYF. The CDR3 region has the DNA TGTGCCAGCAGCTTTGGAGGGAGGGCCGGGGAGACCCAGTACTTC. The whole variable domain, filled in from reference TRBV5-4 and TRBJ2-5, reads ETGVTQSPTHLIKTRGQQVTLRCSSQSGHNTVSWYQQALGQGPQFIFQYYREEENGRGNFPPRFSGLQFPNYSSELNVNALELDDSALYLCASSFGGRAGETQYFGPGTRLLVL.

The CDR3 sequence is CSVEAPGQGDMRTEAFF. The CDR3 DNA sequence: TGCAGCGTTGAAGCTCCGGGACAGGGGGACATGAGAACTGAAGCTTTCTTT. The genes are TRBV29-1 and TRBJ1-1; TRBD1 agrees at 11 bases. Trimming cost V 1 base and J 5 bases; bases outside gene matches: 12. The CDR3 loop spans 17 amino acids. In germline, CDR1 is SQVTM, CDR2 ANQGSEA.

CDR3 sequence reads: CASSLLQGPGNTIYF. CDR3 nucleotides: TGTGCCAGCAGTCTCCTGCAGGGCCCCGGAAACACCATATATTTT. The rearrangement links TRBV28 to TRBJ1-3; possibly TRBD1 for D (5 bases). The CDR3 contains 15 residues. Germline V gene sequence: CDR1 MDHEN, CDR2 SYDVKM. V gave up 5 bases and J gave up 4 bases, with 15 bases separating them.

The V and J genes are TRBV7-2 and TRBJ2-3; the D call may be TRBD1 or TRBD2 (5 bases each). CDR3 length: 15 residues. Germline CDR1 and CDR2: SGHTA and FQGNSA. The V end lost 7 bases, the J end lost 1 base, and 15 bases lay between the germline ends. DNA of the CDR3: TGTGCCAGCACCACGGGTCGGGGACGCACAGATACGCAGTATTTT. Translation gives CASTTGRGRTDTQYF.

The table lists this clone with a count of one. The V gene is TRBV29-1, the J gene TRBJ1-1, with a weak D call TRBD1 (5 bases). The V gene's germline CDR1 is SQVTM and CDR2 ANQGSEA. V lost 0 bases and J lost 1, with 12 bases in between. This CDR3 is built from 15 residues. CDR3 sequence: CSVEEGVTSNTEAFF. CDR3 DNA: TGCAGCGTTGAAGAAGGGGTCACCTCGAACACTGAAGCTTTCTTT.

The CDR3 DNA follows: TGTGCCAGCAGCATAAGGACAGATAATAATGAAAAACTGTTTTTT. Translating gives CASSIRTDNNEKLFF. This rearrangement joins TRBV11-2 to TRBJ1-4; the D gene is possibly TRBD1 (6 bases). The CDR3 covers 15 residues. Germline CDR1 and CDR2: SGHAT and FQNNGV. V was pared by 5 bases and J by 4 bases, with 14 bases between.

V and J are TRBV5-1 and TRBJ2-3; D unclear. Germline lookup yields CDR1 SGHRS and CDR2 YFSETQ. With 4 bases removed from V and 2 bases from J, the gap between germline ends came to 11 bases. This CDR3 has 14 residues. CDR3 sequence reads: CASSTTGFTDTQYF. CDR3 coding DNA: TGCGCCAGCAGCACCACTGGGTTCACAGATACGCAGTATTTT.

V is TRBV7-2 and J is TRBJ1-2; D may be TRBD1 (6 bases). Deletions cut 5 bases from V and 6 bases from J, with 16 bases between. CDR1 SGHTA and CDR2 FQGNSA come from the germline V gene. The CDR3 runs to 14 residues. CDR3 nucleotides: TGTGCCAGCAGCCCCGATTGGGGGGGCGATGGCTACACCTTC. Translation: CASSPDWGGDGYTF.

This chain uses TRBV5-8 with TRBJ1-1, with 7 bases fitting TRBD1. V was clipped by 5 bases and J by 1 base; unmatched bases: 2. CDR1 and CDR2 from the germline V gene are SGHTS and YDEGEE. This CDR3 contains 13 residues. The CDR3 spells CASRYRGNTEAFF. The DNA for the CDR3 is TGTGCCAGCAGGTACAGGGGGAACACTGAAGCTTTCTTT.

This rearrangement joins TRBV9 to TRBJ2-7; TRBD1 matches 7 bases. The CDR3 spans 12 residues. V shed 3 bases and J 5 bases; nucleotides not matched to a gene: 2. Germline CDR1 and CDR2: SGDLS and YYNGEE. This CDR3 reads CASSATGNEQYF. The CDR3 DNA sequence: TGTGCCAGCAGCGCGACAGGGAACGAGCAGTACTTC.

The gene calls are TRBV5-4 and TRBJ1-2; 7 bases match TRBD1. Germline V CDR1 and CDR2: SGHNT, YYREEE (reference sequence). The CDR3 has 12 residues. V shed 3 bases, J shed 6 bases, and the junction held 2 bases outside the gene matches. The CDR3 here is CASSSQGNGYTF. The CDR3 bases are TGTGCCAGCAGCTCACAGGGGAATGGCTACACCTTC.

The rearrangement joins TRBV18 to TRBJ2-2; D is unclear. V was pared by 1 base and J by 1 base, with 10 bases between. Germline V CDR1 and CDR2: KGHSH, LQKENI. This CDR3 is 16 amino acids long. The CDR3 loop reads CASSPQHSRNTGELFF. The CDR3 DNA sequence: TGTGCCAGCTCACCACAGCACAGCCGGAACACCGGGGAGCTGTTTTTT.

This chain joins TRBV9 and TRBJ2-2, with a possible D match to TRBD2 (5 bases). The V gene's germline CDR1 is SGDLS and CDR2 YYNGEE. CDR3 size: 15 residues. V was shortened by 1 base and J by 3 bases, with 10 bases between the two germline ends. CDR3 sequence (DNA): TGTGCCAGCAGCGTAACACTAGAAGACACCGGGGAGCTGTTTTTT. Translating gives CASSVTLEDTGELFF. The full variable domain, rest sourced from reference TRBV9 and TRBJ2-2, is DSGVTQTPKHLITATGQRVTLRCSPRSGDLSVYWYQQSLDQGLQFLIQYYNGEERAKGNILERFSAQQFPDLHSELNLSSLELGDSALYFCASSVTLEDTGELFFGEGSRLTVL.

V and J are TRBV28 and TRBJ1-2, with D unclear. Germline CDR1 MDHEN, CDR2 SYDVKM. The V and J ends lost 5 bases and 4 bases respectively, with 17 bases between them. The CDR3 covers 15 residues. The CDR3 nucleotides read TGTGCCAGCAGTAAGAAGGGCGTTGGGATCTATGGCTACACCTTC. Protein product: CASSKKGVGIYGYTF.

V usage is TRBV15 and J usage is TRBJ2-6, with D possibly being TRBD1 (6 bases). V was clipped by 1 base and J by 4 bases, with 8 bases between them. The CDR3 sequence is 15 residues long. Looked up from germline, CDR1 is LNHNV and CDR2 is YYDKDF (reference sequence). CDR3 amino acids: CATSRAGTGANVLTF. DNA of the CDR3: TGTGCCACCAGCAGAGCCGGGACAGGGGCCAACGTCCTGACTTTC.